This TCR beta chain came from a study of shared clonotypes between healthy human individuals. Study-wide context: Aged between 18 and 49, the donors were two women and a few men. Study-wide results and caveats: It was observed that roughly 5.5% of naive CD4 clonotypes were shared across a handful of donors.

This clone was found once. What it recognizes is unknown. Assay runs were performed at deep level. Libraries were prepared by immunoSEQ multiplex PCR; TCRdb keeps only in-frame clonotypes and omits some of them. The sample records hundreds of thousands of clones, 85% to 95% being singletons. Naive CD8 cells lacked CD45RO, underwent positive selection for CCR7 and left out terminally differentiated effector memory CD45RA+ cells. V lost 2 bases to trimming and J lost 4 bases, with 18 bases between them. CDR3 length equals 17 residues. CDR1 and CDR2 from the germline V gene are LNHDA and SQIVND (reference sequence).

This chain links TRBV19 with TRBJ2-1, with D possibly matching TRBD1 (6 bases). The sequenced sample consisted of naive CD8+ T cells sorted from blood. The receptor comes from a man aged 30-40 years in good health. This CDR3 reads CASSISPGQGLYNEQFF. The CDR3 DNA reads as TGTGCCAGTAGTATATCACCGGGGCAGGGGTTGTACAATGAGCAGTTCTTC.